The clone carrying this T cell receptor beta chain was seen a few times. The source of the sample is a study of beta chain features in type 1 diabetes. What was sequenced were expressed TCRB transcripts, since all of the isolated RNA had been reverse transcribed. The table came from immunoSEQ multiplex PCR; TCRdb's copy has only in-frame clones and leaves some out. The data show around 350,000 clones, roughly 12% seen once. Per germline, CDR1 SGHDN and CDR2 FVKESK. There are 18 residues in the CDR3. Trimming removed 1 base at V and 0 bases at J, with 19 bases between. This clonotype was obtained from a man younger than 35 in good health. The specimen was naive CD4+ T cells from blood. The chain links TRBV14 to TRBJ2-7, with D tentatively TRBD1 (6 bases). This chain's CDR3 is CASSQVRGTGPVSYEQYF. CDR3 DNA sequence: TGTGCCAGCAGCCAAGTGAGGGGGACCGGGCCAGTCTCCTACGAGCAGTACTTC.